These 5 T cell receptor beta chains came from one sample sequenced in a study of OX40 agonist ivuxolimab in advanced cancers. Libraries were prepared by immunoSEQ multiplex PCR; TCRdb keeps only in-frame clonotypes and omits some of them. The sample contains about 95,000 clones, approximately 85% of which appear only once. This sample comprised CD4+ or CD8+ T cells sorted from blood, obtained in a trial of the OX40 agonist ivuxolimab. The receptors stem from an adult with an advanced solid tumor such as melanoma, head and neck, liver or kidney cancer.

This chain connects TRBV28 to TRBJ1-1; TRBD1 matches 10 bases. J lost 6 bases, V lost 5 bases, and 9 bases had no gene match. Per the germline V gene, CDR1 is MDHEN and CDR2 is SYDVKM. CDR3 length equals 15 residues. The CDR3 DNA is TGTGCCAGCAGTCCTCTCGGACAGGGGGTCCCTGAAGCTTTCTTT. It specifies CASSPLGQGVPEAFF.

The CDR3 region is CASSNGQVGFEQYF. In DNA, the CDR3 is TGTGCCAGTAGCAACGGACAGGTCGGGTTCGAGCAGTACTTC. The V and J genes are TRBV19 and TRBJ2-7, with 7 bases lining up with TRBD1. The germline CDR1 and CDR2 sequences are LNHDA and SQIVND (reference sequence). The V segment lost 6 bases and the J segment 6 bases; nucleotides outside the gene matches: 11. The CDR3 is 14 amino acids. The full variable domain, with the rest looked up from reference TRBV19 and TRBJ2-7, is DGGITQSPKYLFRKEGQNVTLSCEQNLNHDAMYWYRQDPGQGLRLIYYSQIVNDFQKGDIAEGYSVSREKKESFPLTVTSAQKNPTAFYLCASSNGQVGFEQYFGPGTRLTVT.

The rearrangement links TRBV19 to TRBJ1-5; a possible D gene is TRBD1 (5 bases). With 1 base removed from V and 3 bases from J, the gap between germline ends came to 10 bases. Germline values: CDR1 LNHDA, CDR2 SQIVND (reference sequence). There are 15 residues in the CDR3. As DNA, the CDR3 is TGTGCCAGTAGTATAGCGGGGACTAACAATCAGCCCCAGCATTTT. Residues: CASSIAGTNNQPQHF.

The CDR3 DNA follows: TGTGCCAGCACCAAGACCGGGACACCCAATGAAAAACTGTTTTTT. The encoded protein is CASTKTGTPNEKLFF. The gene calls are TRBV5-6 and TRBJ1-4, with D perhaps matching TRBD1 (6 bases). The ends were cut back, 6 bases at V and 5 bases at J, with 17 bases in the middle. The CDR3 has 15 residues. Germline CDR1 and CDR2: SGHDT and YYEEEE.

V usage is TRBV27 and J usage is TRBJ2-7, with 11 bases matching TRBD2. This CDR3 is built from 15 residues. Germline CDR1 MNHEY, CDR2 SMNVEV (reference sequence). V trimming: 2 bases; J trimming: 2 bases; junction bases outside the gene matches: 2. CDR3 bases: TGTGCCAGCAGTTTAGTAGCGGGAGGGCCCTACGAGCAGTACTTC. Translating it yields CASSLVAGGPYEQYF.